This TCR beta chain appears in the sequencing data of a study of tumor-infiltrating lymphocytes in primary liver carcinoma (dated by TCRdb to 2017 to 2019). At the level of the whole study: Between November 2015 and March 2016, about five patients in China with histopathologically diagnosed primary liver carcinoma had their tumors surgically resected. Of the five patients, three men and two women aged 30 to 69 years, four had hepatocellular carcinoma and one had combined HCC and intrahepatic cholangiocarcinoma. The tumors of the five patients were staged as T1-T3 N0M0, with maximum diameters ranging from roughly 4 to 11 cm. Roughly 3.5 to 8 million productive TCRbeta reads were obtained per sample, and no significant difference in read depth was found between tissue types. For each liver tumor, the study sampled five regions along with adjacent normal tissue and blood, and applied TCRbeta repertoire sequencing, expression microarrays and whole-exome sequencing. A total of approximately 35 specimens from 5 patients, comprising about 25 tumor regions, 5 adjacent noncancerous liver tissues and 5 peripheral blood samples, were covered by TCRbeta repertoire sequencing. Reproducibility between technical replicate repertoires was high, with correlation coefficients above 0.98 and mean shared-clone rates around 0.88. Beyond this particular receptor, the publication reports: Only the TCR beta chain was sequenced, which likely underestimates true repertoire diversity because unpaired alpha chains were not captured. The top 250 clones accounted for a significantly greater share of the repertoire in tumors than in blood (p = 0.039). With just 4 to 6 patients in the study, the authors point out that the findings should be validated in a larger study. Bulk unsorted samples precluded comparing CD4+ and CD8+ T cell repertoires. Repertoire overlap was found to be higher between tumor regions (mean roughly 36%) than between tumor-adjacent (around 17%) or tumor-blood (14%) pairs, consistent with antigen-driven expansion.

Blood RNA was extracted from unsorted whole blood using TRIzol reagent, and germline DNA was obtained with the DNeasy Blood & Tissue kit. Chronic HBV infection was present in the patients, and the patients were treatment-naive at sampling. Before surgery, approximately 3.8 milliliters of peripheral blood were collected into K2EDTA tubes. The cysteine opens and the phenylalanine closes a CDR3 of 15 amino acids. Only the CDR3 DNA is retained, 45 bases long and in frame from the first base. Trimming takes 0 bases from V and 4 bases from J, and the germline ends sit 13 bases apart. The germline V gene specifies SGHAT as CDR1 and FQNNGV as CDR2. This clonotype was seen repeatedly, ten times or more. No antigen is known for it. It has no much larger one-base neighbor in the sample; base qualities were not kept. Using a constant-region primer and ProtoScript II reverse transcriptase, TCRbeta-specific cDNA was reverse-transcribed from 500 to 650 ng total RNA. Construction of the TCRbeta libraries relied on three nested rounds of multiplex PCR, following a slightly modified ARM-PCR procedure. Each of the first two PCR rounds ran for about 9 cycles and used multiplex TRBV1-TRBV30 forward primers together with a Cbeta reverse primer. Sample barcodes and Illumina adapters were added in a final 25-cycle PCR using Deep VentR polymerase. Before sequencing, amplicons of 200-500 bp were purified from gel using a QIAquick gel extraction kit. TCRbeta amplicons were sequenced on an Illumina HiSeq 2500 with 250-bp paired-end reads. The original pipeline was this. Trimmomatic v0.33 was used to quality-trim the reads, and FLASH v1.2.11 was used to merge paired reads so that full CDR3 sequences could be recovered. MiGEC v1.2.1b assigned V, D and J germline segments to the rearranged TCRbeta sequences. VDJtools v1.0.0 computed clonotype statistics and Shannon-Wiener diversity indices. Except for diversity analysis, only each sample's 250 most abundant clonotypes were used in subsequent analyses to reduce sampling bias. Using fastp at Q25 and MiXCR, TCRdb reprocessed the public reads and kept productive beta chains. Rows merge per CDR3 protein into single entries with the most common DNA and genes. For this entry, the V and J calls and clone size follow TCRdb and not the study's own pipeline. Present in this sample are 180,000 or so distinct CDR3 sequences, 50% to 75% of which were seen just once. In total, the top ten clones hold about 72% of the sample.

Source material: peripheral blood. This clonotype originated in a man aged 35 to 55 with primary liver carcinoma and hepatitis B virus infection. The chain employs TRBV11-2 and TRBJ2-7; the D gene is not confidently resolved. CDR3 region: CASSLDRADSYEQYF. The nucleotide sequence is TGTGCCAGCAGCTTAGATCGGGCAGATTCATACGAGCAGTACTTC.